The 23 T cell receptor beta chains below all came from one sample that was sequenced in a study of beta chain features in type 1 diabetes. Study-wide points: TCRB CDR3s from Type 1 diabetes patients were moderately but significantly shorter in all four CD4+ subsets.

What these receptors recognize is not known. Every isolated RNA sample was fully reverse transcribed, so sequencing captured expressed TCRB transcripts. Libraries were prepared by immunoSEQ multiplex PCR; TCRdb keeps only in-frame clonotypes and omits some of them. Found here are under 130,000 clones, roughly 28% of them singletons; the top ten hold about 0.49%. Sequenced sample: central memory CD4+ T cells from blood. The source of these receptors is a woman under 30 with type 1 diabetes.

The chain recombines TRBV6-6 with TRBJ2-7; TRBD2 matches 9 bases. Trimming at V came to 8 bases and at J to 3 bases, leaving 8 bases not matched to a gene. Per the germline V gene, CDR1 is MNHNY and CDR2 is SVGAGI (reference sequence). The CDR3 spans 14 residues. The CDR3 DNA sequence: TGTGCCAGCTCGTCGACTAGCGGTCTCTACGAGCAGTACGTC. As protein: CASSSTSGLYEQYV.

The V gene is TRBV19, the J gene TRBJ2-1; the match to TRBD2 covers 10 bases. From germline, CDR1 is LNHDA and CDR2 SQIVND (reference sequence). The CDR3 totals 16 residues. V lost 5 bases and J lost 4; bases outside the gene matches: 8. CDR3 DNA sequence: TGTGCCAGTAGTGCCTACGGGACTAGCGTATACAATGAGCAGTTCTTC. Translation gives CASSAYGTSVYNEQFF. The full variable domain, rest sourced from reference TRBV19 and TRBJ2-1, is DGGITQSPKYLFRKEGQNVTLSCEQNLNHDAMYWYRQDPGQGLRLIYYSQIVNDFQKGDIAEGYSVSREKKESFPLTVTSAQKNPTAFYLCASSAYGTSVYNEQFFGPGTRLTVL.

J is TRBJ2-5 and V is TRBV7-9; the match to TRBD1 covers 7 bases. V shed 3 bases and J 5 bases; nucleotides not matched to a gene: 9. Germline values: CDR1 SEHNR, CDR2 FQNEAQ (reference sequence). This CDR3 contains 15 residues. Here the CDR3 reads CASSFIPGGSETQYF. The CDR3 coding sequence is TGTGCCAGCAGCTTTATCCCAGGGGGTTCGGAGACCCAGTACTTC.

This clone was found a few times. The V and J genes are TRBV29-1 and TRBJ1-2; TRBD1 agrees at 9 bases. The CDR3 loop spans 14 amino acids. Trimming removed 4 bases from V and 8 bases from J; junction bases left unmatched: 11. Germline-derived CDR1 and CDR2 are SQVTM and ANQGSEA. The CDR3 sequence is CSVVFRTGDSGYTF. The CDR3 DNA reads as TGCAGCGTTGTGTTTCGGACAGGGGACTCGGGCTACACCTTC.

This clone was recorded a few times. The chain uses TRBV29-1 and TRBJ2-2; D possibly corresponds to TRBD2 (5 bases). The CDR3 totals 17 residues. The V gene's germline CDR1 is SQVTM and CDR2 ANQGSEA. Deletions cut 0 bases from V and 0 bases from J, with 14 bases between. The CDR3 is CSVEDRGSPSNTGELFF. CDR3 in DNA: TGCAGCGTTGAAGATAGAGGGAGTCCTTCGAACACCGGGGAGCTGTTTTTT.

This clone appeared a few times. The chain employs TRBV5-4 and TRBJ2-3; 8 bases line up with TRBD1. V lost 7 bases and J lost 6; bases outside the gene matches: 10. In germline, CDR1 is SGHNT, CDR2 YYREEE (reference sequence). The CDR3 loop spans 14 amino acids. CDR3 sequence: CASGSGGEPDTQYF. CDR3 sequence (DNA): TGTGCCAGCGGTTCAGGGGGCGAACCCGATACGCAGTATTTT.

This clone was counted a few times. The V call is TRBV4-3, the J call TRBJ2-1, with D tentatively TRBD2 (5 bases). CDR1 is LGHNA and CDR2 is YSLEER in the germline V gene. There are 15 residues in the CDR3. Trimming removed 0 bases from V and 10 bases from J, with 16 bases in between. CDR3 protein: CASSQEAGGGREQFF. CDR3 nucleotide sequence: TGCGCCAGCAGCCAAGAGGCGGGCGGCGGACGAGAGCAGTTCTTC.

This clone was seen more than once but under ten times. This chain uses TRBV23-1 with TRBJ2-5, with D maybe TRBD2 (6 bases). TRBV23-1 is an ORF for which the function is uncertain. V dropped 0 bases and J dropped 5 bases, with 13 bases sitting between them. CDR3 length: 15 residues. Here the CDR3 DNA reads TGCGCCAGCAGTCAATCTCTAGCGACCCACGAGACCCAGTACTTC. It codes for CASSQSLATHETQYF.

V and J are TRBV30 and TRBJ1-3; no definite D call. Trimming removed 5 bases from V and 0 bases from J, with 14 bases in between. There are 15 residues in the CDR3. Germline values: CDR1 GTSNPN, CDR2 SVGIG (reference sequence). DNA of the CDR3: TGTGCCTGGGTAACATTCCGGAGCTCTGGAAACACCATATATTTT. The encoded protein is CAWVTFRSSGNTIYF.

The V call is TRBV18, the J call TRBJ2-1, with D hard to call. Per germline, CDR1 KGHSH and CDR2 LQKENI. V was pared by 6 bases and J by 4 bases, with 13 bases between. The CDR3 has 14 residues. CDR3 coding DNA: TGTGCCAGCTCCCCTTCGACTTCTTACAATGAGCAGTTCTTC. Its translation is CASSPSTSYNEQFF.

As regards this clone: The same CDR3 arises from other DNA sequences in this sample as well. J is TRBJ2-5 and V is TRBV18; TRBD2 aligns across 7 bases. Germline CDR1 KGHSH, CDR2 LQKENI. V gave up 3 bases and J gave up 4 bases; unmatched junction bases: 2. CDR3 length: 13 residues. CDR3 DNA sequence: TGTGCCAGCTCACCCCCGGGGGGAGAGACCCAGTACTTC. Protein product: CASSPPGGETQYF.

The chain links TRBV5-6 to TRBJ2-7, with a tentative D call TRBD1 (6 bases). V lost 4 bases, J lost 1 base, and 9 bases lay in between. The CDR3 consists of 13 residues. In germline, CDR1 is SGHDT, CDR2 YYEEEE. CDR3 amino acids: CASSADSSYEQYF. The CDR3 DNA sequence: TGTGCCAGCAGCGCGGACAGTTCCTACGAGCAGTACTTC.

This clone was counted only a few times. This chain connects TRBV14 to TRBJ2-4; 9 bases are a match to TRBD2. This CDR3 is 13 amino acids long. Germline-derived CDR1 and CDR2 are SGHDN and FVKESK. The V segment lost 1 base and the J segment 12 bases; nucleotides outside the gene matches: 4. The CDR3: CASSQALAGDQYF. CDR3 sequence (DNA): TGTGCCAGCAGCCAAGCCTTAGCGGGAGATCAGTACTTC.

V gene TRBV28 combines with J gene TRBJ1-5; TRBD1 matches 7 bases. V lost 2 bases to trimming and J lost 4 bases; unmatched junction nucleotides: 5. This CDR3 has 15 residues. CDR1 is MDHEN and CDR2 is SYDVKM in the germline V gene. CDR3 protein: CASSLVTGVNQPQHF. Written as DNA, the CDR3 is TGTGCCAGCAGTTTAGTTACAGGGGTAAATCAGCCCCAGCATTTT. The variable domain in full, completed from reference TRBV28 and TRBJ1-5, reads DVKVTQSSRYLVKRTGEKVFLECVQDMDHENMFWYRQDPGLGLRLIYFSYDVKMKEKGDIPEGYSVSREKKERFSLILESASTNQTSMYLCASSLVTGVNQPQHFGDGTRLSIL.

This clone was recorded a few times. The chain combines TRBV7-2 with TRBJ2-3; 10 bases match TRBD2. CDR1 is SGHTA, CDR2 FQGNSA, per germline. CDR3 size: 17 residues. The trim removed 5 bases at V and 1 base at J, leaving 9 bases unmatched. The DNA of the CDR3 is TGTGCCAGCAGCCTTCGCGGGACTAGCGCACGCACAGATACGCAGTATTTT. Protein: CASSLRGTSARTDTQYF.

This sequence joins TRBV2 and TRBJ2-7; TRBD1 aligns across 9 bases. Germline V CDR1 and CDR2: SNHLY, FYNNEI. Trimming at V came to 6 bases and at J to 2 bases, leaving 8 bases not matched to a gene. CDR3 length: 15 residues. The CDR3 nucleotides are TGTGCCAGCAGAACAACGGGACAGGGTACCTACGAGCAGTACTTC. Protein sequence: CASRTTGQGTYEQYF. The entire variable domain, with the rest obtained from reference TRBV2 and TRBJ2-7, is as follows: EPEVTQTPSHQVTQMGQEVILRCVPISNHLYFYWYRQILGQKVEFLVSFYNNEISEKSEIFDDQFSVERPDGSNFTLKIRSTKLEDSAMYFCASRTTGQGTYEQYFGPGTRLTVT.

Note on this clone: This specimen includes other DNA sequences encoding the same CDR3. The rearrangement links TRBV30 to TRBJ2-1; perhaps TRBD2 as D (5 bases). Trimming pared 3 bases from V and 7 bases from J, leaving 7 bases between. CDR1 and CDR2 (germline): GTSNPN, SVGIG (reference sequence). The CDR3 is 11 amino acids. CDR3 residues: CAWSGENEQFF. The CDR3 region has the DNA TGTGCCTGGAGCGGGGAGAATGAGCAGTTCTTC.

The chain recombines TRBV7-9 with TRBJ2-1; weak D call: TRBD2 (5 bases). There are 12 residues in the CDR3. The V end lost 10 bases, the J end lost 7 bases, and 14 bases lay between the germline ends. Germline CDR1 and CDR2: SEHNR and FQNEAQ (reference sequence). CDR3 DNA: TGTGCCACTGCGGGTAGCCAGAATGAGCAGTTCTTC. This encodes CATAGSQNEQFF.

The V call is TRBV7-3, the J call TRBJ2-1; D is perhaps TRBD1 (5 bases). The CDR3 length is 14 residues. Between the trimmed V and J ends, which lost 3 bases and 0 bases, there was a span of 6 bases. The germline gives CDR1 SGHTA, CDR2 FQGTGA. This chain's CDR3 is CASSFDSSYNEQFF. Written as DNA, the CDR3 is TGTGCCAGCAGCTTCGACAGCTCCTACAATGAGCAGTTCTTC.

There are a few counts of this clone. This chain connects TRBV21-1 to TRBJ2-5; TRBD1 is the table's D call and was not checked against the DNA. TRBV21-1 is classified as a pseudogene. This CDR3 is built from 14 residues. CDR3 sequence reads: CASSKEGLQETQYF. CDR3 nucleotide sequence: TGTGCCAGCAGCAAAGAGGGGCTACAAGAGACCCAGTACTTC.

V usage is TRBV5-1 and J usage is TRBJ2-1; 13 bases align to TRBD2. Germline lookup yields CDR1 SGHRS and CDR2 YFSETQ. With 3 bases clipped from V and 7 bases from J, the junction kept 4 bases outside the gene matches. This CDR3 is built from 15 residues. DNA for the CDR3: TGCGCCAGCAGCTCCGGGACTAGCGGGACGAATGAGCAGTTCTTC. Translation gives CASSSGTSGTNEQFF. The variable domain in full, with the rest retrieved from reference TRBV5-1 and TRBJ2-1, is KAGVTQTPRYLIKTRGQQVTLSCSPISGHRSVSWYQQTPGQGLQFLFEYFSETQRNKGNFPGRFSGRQFSNSRSEMNVSTLELGDSALYLCASSSGTSGTNEQFFGPGTRLTVL.

This clone was picked up a small number of times. The V gene is TRBV30, the J gene TRBJ2-2; TRBD2 might be the D (5 bases). V gave up 0 bases and J gave up 4 bases, with 9 bases separating them. Germline lookup yields CDR1 GTSNPN and CDR2 SVGIG (reference sequence). The CDR3 length is 14 residues. The CDR3 nucleotides read TGTGCCTGGAGTGTACTAGGGATCACCGGGGAGCTGTTTTTT. Protein product: CAWSVLGITGELFF.

This chain uses TRBV6-6 with TRBJ2-1; D not certain. Germline CDR1 MNHNY, CDR2 SVGAGI (reference sequence). The CDR3 runs to 14 residues. With 5 bases removed from V and 4 bases from J, the gap between germline ends came to 12 bases. In DNA, the CDR3 is TGTGCCAGCAGTACCCCCCCGAGGTACAATGAGCAGTTCTTC. Translation gives CASSTPPRYNEQFF.